The entry that follows covers one T cell receptor (beta chain) sequence. Its antigen is as yet unknown. The CDR3 covers 17 residues. Germline assignment: CDR1 SSHAT and CDR2 FNYEAQ (reference sequence). UMI-labeled TRB cDNA libraries were prepared by 5' RACE. Using the 5' RACE reads, TCRdb records one entry per CDR3 protein without DNA. The table for this sample gives about 130,000 distinct CDR3 sequences. The data were obtained in a study of CXCR3-negative and CXCR3-positive naive CD8 T cells. General study points: Naive CXCR3-negative and CXCR3-positive cells had similar TRBV-TRBJ usage; memory differed.

The chain recombines TRBV7-7 with TRBJ2-5; TCRdb reports TRBD2, a call that lacks DNA to check it against. This TCR was sampled from a human donor in good health. Some clones in this sample may be carry-over from other donors' samples. The sample comprised naive CXCR3- CD8+ T cells from blood. Subset described: CD45RO-CCR7+CD27+CD95- naive CD8+ T cells lacking CXCR3 (TNR3-). CDR3 protein: CASSLEGGGAEAETQYF.